The present TCR beta chain was sequenced within a study of control samples from healthy donors and cancer patients. Assay: immunoSEQ multiplex PCR; the TCRdb copy retains only in-frame clones and omits some. The sample lists tens of thousands of clones, roughly nine tenths occurring once. The TCR comes from a man aged 50-60 years with lung cancer. The sequenced sample was PBMCs.

The DNA for the CDR3 is TGTGCCAGCTCACCACCCCGGACAGGGGCCGGGGAGCTGTTTTTT. Residues: CASSPPRTGAGELFF. The V call is TRBV18, the J call TRBJ2-2; 9 bases align to TRBD1. This CDR3 contains 15 residues. Germline trimming cut 0 bases from V and 6 bases from J; bases unmatched to any gene: 2. The germline CDR1 and CDR2 sequences are KGHSH and LQKENI.